What follows are 17 T cell receptor beta chains derived from one specimen sequenced in a study of OX40 agonist ivuxolimab in advanced cancers. Some clones are missing from TCRdb's copy, which holds only in-frame ones; the method was immunoSEQ multiplex PCR. Of around 40,000 clones in the sample, roughly 80% were seen once. The source was CD4+ or CD8+ T cells sorted from blood, collected in a trial of the OX40 agonist ivuxolimab. These receptors originate from an adult with an advanced solid tumor such as melanoma, head and neck, liver or kidney cancer.

This chain joins TRBV5-1 and TRBJ2-5; maybe TRBD2 (6 bases). The CDR3 extends over 18 amino acids. Looked up from germline, CDR1 is SGHRS and CDR2 is YFSETQ. With 5 bases removed from V and 3 bases from J, the gap between germline ends came to 26 bases. The CDR3 loop reads CASSLGGVMFSLEETQYF. In DNA, the CDR3 is TGCGCCAGCAGTCTAGGCGGGGTAATGTTCTCCCTGGAAGAGACCCAGTACTTC. Together with reference TRBV5-1 and TRBJ2-5, the CDR3 gives the full variable domain: KAGVTQTPRYLIKTRGQQVTLSCSPISGHRSVSWYQQTPGQGLQFLFEYFSETQRNKGNFPGRFSGRQFSNSRSEMNVSTLELGDSALYLCASSLGGVMFSLEETQYFGPGTRLLVL.

The rearrangement uses TRBV7-2 and TRBJ2-6; 10 nucleotides match TRBD1. V lost 5 bases and J lost 0; bases outside the gene matches: 7. Germline-derived CDR1 and CDR2 are SGHTA and FQGNSA. This CDR3 region has 18 residues. This CDR3 reads CASSPRDRGASGANVLTF. The DNA of the CDR3 is TGTGCCAGCAGCCCCCGGGACAGGGGAGCCTCTGGGGCCAACGTCCTGACTTTC.

Details on this clone: This sample includes further DNA sequences coding for the same CDR3. V is TRBV28 and J is TRBJ1-2; D perhaps matches TRBD1 (6 bases). V was pared by 6 bases and J by 4 bases, with 15 bases between. Germline V gene data show CDR1 as MDHEN and CDR2 as SYDVKM. This CDR3 is 14 amino acids long. CDR3: CASRGTLRGYGYTF. CDR3 in DNA: TGTGCCAGCAGGGGGACATTAAGAGGCTATGGCTACACCTTC.

The chain links TRBV28 to TRBJ2-4, with D possibly matching TRBD2 (5 bases). Germline-derived CDR1 and CDR2 are MDHEN and SYDVKM. The V and J ends lost 3 bases and 3 bases respectively, with 12 bases between them. The CDR3 spans 15 residues. The chain's CDR3 is CASSFRGLSKNIQYF. The CDR3 DNA follows: TGTGCCAGCAGTTTTCGGGGTTTAAGCAAAAACATTCAGTACTTC.

This clone appeared a single time. This chain connects TRBV7-9 to TRBJ1-1; D is ambiguous. The CDR3 contains 14 residues. The germline V gene has CDR1 SEHNR and CDR2 FQNEAQ (reference sequence). The ends were cut back, 5 bases at V and 0 bases at J, with 10 bases in the middle. This chain's CDR3 is CASSPDHLNTEAFF. For the CDR3, the DNA is TGTGCCAGCAGCCCCGATCACCTGAACACTGAAGCTTTCTTT.

The J gene is TRBJ1-2, the V gene TRBV5-4; D remains ambiguous. CDR1 SGHNT and CDR2 YYREEE come from the germline V gene (reference sequence). This CDR3 is built from 14 residues. V shed 4 bases and J shed 2 bases, with 12 bases lying between them. CDR3 coding DNA: TGTGCCAGCAGCCCCGCGGGGTTGAACTATGGCTACACCTTC. Translated: CASSPAGLNYGYTF.

This sequence joins TRBV5-1 and TRBJ1-6; TRBD1 aligns across 7 bases. The CDR3 covers 16 residues. Germline V gives CDR1 SGHRS, CDR2 YFSETQ. V trimming: 1 base; J trimming: 10 bases; junction bases outside the gene matches: 11. This CDR3 reads CASSLRRQGGESPLHF. The CDR3, as DNA: TGCGCCAGCAGCTTGCGAAGACAGGGAGGGGAGTCACCCCTCCACTTT.

This clone was counted a single time. This chain joins TRBV19 and TRBJ1-5; maybe TRBD1 (6 bases). The CDR3 runs to 14 residues. V lost 9 bases to trimming and J lost 7 bases, with 19 bases between them. The germline CDR1 and CDR2 sequences are LNHDA and SQIVND (reference sequence). CDR3 DNA sequence: TGTGCCAGCCGAGGGGGGGTGGCTCAGCAGCCCCAGCATTTT. It yields the protein CASRGGVAQQPQHF.

The genes are TRBV7-2 and TRBJ1-6; perhaps TRBD1 as D (6 bases). Germline loops: CDR1 SGHTA, CDR2 FQGNSA. This CDR3 is 14 amino acids long. Trimming removed 3 bases at V and 6 bases at J, with 9 bases between. CDR3 loop: CASSFQGSNSPLHF. The CDR3 coding sequence is TGTGCCAGCAGCTTCCAGGGGAGTAATTCACCCCTCCACTTT.

The gene calls are TRBV6-5 and TRBJ2-1; D is perhaps TRBD1 (6 bases). This CDR3 spans 15 amino acids. Germline-derived CDR1 and CDR2 are MNHEY and SVGAGI. Between the trimmed V and J ends, which lost 6 bases and 5 bases, there was a span of 17 bases. The CDR3 reads CASSPLEDSHNEQFF. The CDR3 DNA reads as TGTGCCAGCAGCCCACTCGAGGACAGCCACAATGAGCAGTTCTTC.

There are a few counts of this clone. The rearrangement uses TRBV2 and TRBJ2-2, with a possible D match to TRBD1 (6 bases). CDR1 is SNHLY and CDR2 is FYNNEI in the germline V gene. V lost 5 bases and J 8 bases, leaving 9 bases between the germline ends. The CDR3 has 12 amino acids. As DNA, the CDR3 is TGTGCCAGCAGTAACAGGGTTGGGGAGCTGTTTTTT. It codes for CASSNRVGELFF.

The chain links TRBV28 to TRBJ2-1, with D maybe TRBD1 (6 bases). The V gene lost 6 bases and the J gene lost 6 bases, with 15 bases spanning the gap. The germline V gene has CDR1 MDHEN and CDR2 SYDVKM. The CDR3 runs 14 residues. The CDR3 bases are TGTGCCAGCAGAACAGGGTGGGGTCTCAATGAGCAGTTCTTC. Protein: CASRTGWGLNEQFF.

The chain joins TRBV7-3 to TRBJ2-1; D call uncertain. The CDR3 totals 13 residues. With 3 bases removed from V and 0 bases from J, the gap between germline ends came to 3 bases. Germline V lookup: CDR1 SGHTA, CDR2 FQGTGA. The DNA for the CDR3 is TGTGCCAGCAGCTTCACCTCCTACAATGAGCAGTTCTTC. This sequence encodes CASSFTSYNEQFF. The full variable domain, rest sourced from reference TRBV7-3 and TRBJ2-1, is GAGVSQTPSNKVTEKGKYVELRCDPISGHTALYWYRQSLGQGPEFLIYFQGTGAADDSGLPNDRFFAVRPEGSVSTLKIQRTERGDSAVYLCASSFTSYNEQFFGPGTRLTVL.

This sequence joins TRBV28 and TRBJ1-5; 8 bases agree with TRBD1. The CDR3 extends over 14 amino acids. Losses at the gene ends were 5 bases for V and 2 bases for J; bases not matched to a gene: 2. Germline V lookup: CDR1 MDHEN, CDR2 SYDVKM. CDR3 residues: CASSLTGGNQPQHF. CDR3 DNA: TGTGCCAGCAGTCTGACAGGGGGCAATCAGCCCCAGCATTTT.

The chain carries TRBV5-4 and TRBJ2-1, with D hard to call. The V end lost 0 bases, the J end lost 6 bases, and 7 bases lay between the germline ends. CDR3 size: 13 residues. The germline V gene encodes CDR1 SGHNT and CDR2 YYREEE (reference sequence). CDR3 amino acids: CASSLDPGNEQFF. DNA for the CDR3: TGTGCCAGCAGCTTGGATCCAGGCAATGAGCAGTTCTTC.

The chain is built from TRBV7-8 and TRBJ2-7; 12 bases match TRBD2. The CDR3 runs 16 residues. With V trimmed by 1 base and J by 5 bases, 6 bases remained unmatched. Per germline, CDR1 SGHVS and CDR2 FQNEAQ. The CDR3, as DNA: TGTGCCAGCAGCTTAGGACTAGCGGGAGATCTCCACGAGCAGTACTTC. Translating it yields CASSLGLAGDLHEQYF.

The gene calls are TRBV30 and TRBJ2-6; D is ambiguous. V dropped 5 bases and J dropped 3 bases, with 8 bases sitting between them. This CDR3 is 13 amino acids long. Germline CDR1 and CDR2: GTSNPN and SVGIG (reference sequence). The CDR3 coding sequence is TGTGCCTGGGCCCAAAATGGGGCCAACGTCCTGACTTTC. Translation: CAWAQNGANVLTF.